Below are 9 T cell receptor beta chains sequenced from a single sample in a study of post-analysis software for immune sequencing data. Study-level findings and limits: When patients were compared with controls, about five TRBV segments were more frequent, TRBV5-6, TRBV5-1 and TRBV20-1 among them.

Unique molecular identifiers were carried by the TCR beta cDNA libraries. TCRdb passed the PCR reads through MiXCR, listing each CDR3 protein once. This sample yields roughly 730,000 distinct CDR3 sequences, of which 30% are seen a single time; under 0.7% belongs to the top ten. Their target antigens are unknown. The specimen sequenced was blood. All receptors derive from a girl aged 5 to 17 with multiple sclerosis.

In this sample, this clonotype turned up a few times. V and J are TRBV20-1 and TRBJ1-4; D gene unclear. The V gene's germline CDR1 is DFQATT and CDR2 SNEGSKA (reference sequence). This CDR3 comprises 13 residues. Trimming stripped 6 bases from V and 0 bases from J, with 8 bases between. In DNA form, the CDR3 reads TGCAGTGCGGCAGGCGCAACTAATGAAAAACTGTTTTTT. Translating gives CSAAGATNEKLFF.

This clonotype was seen a few times. This chain links TRBV6-1 with TRBJ2-4, with a tentative D call TRBD2 (5 bases). Between the trimmed V and J ends, which lost 6 bases and 0 bases, there was a span of 18 bases. The length of the CDR3 is 17 residues. Germline V gives CDR1 MNHNS, CDR2 SASEGT. The CDR3: CASRELSGTLAKNIQYF. In DNA, the CDR3 is TGTGCCAGCAGAGAACTCAGCGGTACCCTAGCCAAAAACATTCAGTACTTC.

The rearrangement links TRBV7-2 to TRBJ1-5; D uncertain. The V gene lost 1 base and the J gene lost 3 bases, with 10 bases spanning the gap. The CDR3 length is 15 residues. Germline lookup yields CDR1 SGHTA and CDR2 FQGNSA. The CDR3 reads CASSLVPGFNQPQHF. The CDR3 DNA reads as TGTGCCAGCAGCTTAGTTCCGGGGTTCAATCAGCCCCAGCATTTT.

The V gene is TRBV20-1, the J gene TRBJ2-3, with 8 bases matching TRBD2. The CDR3 is 16 amino acids. V lost 0 bases to trimming and J lost 0 bases; unmatched junction nucleotides: 5. Germline CDR1 reads DFQATT; CDR2 reads SNEGSKA (reference sequence). CDR3 amino acids: CSARDGTRTSTDTQYF. DNA for the CDR3: TGCAGTGCTAGAGATGGGACTAGAACTAGCACAGATACGCAGTATTTT.

This clonotype appeared a single time. The chain is built from TRBV3-1 and TRBJ1-4; tentatively, D is TRBD1 (5 bases). The CDR3 is 14 residues long. V was pared by 3 bases and J by 8 bases, with 13 bases between. Germline V gives CDR1 LGHDT, CDR2 YNNKEL (reference sequence). CDR3 DNA sequence: TGTGCCAGCAGCCACACTCAGGGCGGAGAAAAACTGTTTTTT. Its translation: CASSHTQGGEKLFF. Full variable domain (outside the CDR3, taken from reference TRBV3-1 and TRBJ1-4): DTAVSQTPKYLVTQMGNDKSIKCEQNLGHDTMYWYKQDSKKFLKIMFSYNNKELIINETVPNRFSPKSPDKAHLNLHINSLELGDSAVYFCASSHTQGGEKLFFGSGTQLSVL.

A single count supports this clonotype. The chain couples TRBV4-3 to TRBJ2-5, with 13 bases lining up with TRBD2. The last part of the DNA fits TRBJ2-4 better; the J call may be wrong. The CDR3 contains 17 residues. Germline V CDR1 and CDR2: LGHNA, YSLEER. Here the CDR3 reads CASSQDRTSGSVYIQYF. The CDR3 coding sequence is TGCGCCAGCAGCCAAGACCGGACTAGCGGGAGTGTATACATTCAGTACTTC.

In its sample, this clonotype was seen a few times. V gene TRBV9 combines with J gene TRBJ2-4; TRBD2 agrees at 11 bases. Near its end, the DNA agrees better with TRBJ2-7, so the J call may be wrong. The V gene's germline CDR1 is SGDLS and CDR2 YYNGEE. The CDR3 contains 16 residues. CDR3 residues: CASSPTSGKIFYEQYF. Here the CDR3 DNA reads TGTGCCAGCAGCCCGACTAGCGGGAAAATTTTTTACGAGCAGTACTTC.

Notes on this clonotype: A much larger clone sits a single nucleotide away, making a read error possible. The chain links TRBV20-1 to TRBJ2-5; D might be TRBD1 or TRBD2, each matching 5 bases. The V gene's germline CDR1 is DFQATT and CDR2 SNEGSKA (reference sequence). The CDR3 loop spans 13 amino acids. The ends were cut back, 1 base at V and 11 bases at J, with 17 bases in the middle. The CDR3 loop reads CSARASGAREQYF. For the CDR3, the DNA is TGCAGTGCTAGAGCCAGTGGGGCCAGGGAGCAGTACTTC.

This clonotype was observed many times. The genes are TRBV10-3 and TRBJ2-7, with TRBD1 matching 9 bases. Germline V gene sequence: CDR1 ENHRY, CDR2 SYGVKD. The V gene end was trimmed by 9 bases and the J gene end by 2 bases; junction bases not matched to a gene: 5. The CDR3 covers 13 residues. DNA of the CDR3: TGTGCCATAAGACAGGGGGAAACCTACGAGCAGTACTTC. Protein sequence: CAIRQGETYEQYF.